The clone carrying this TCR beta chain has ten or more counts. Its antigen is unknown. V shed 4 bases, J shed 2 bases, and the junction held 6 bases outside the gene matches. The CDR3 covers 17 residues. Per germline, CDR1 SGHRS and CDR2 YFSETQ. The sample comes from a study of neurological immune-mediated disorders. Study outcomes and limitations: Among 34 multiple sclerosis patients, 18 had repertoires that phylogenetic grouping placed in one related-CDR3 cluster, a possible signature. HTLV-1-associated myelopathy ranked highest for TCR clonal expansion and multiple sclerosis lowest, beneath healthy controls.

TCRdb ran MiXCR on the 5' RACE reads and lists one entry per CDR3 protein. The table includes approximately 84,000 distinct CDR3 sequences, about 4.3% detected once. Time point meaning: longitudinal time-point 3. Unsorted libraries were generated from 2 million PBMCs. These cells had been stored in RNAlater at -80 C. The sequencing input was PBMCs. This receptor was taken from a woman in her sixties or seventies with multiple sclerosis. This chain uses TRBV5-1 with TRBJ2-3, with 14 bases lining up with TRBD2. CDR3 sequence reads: CASSEGLAGAFTDTQYF. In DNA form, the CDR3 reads TGCGCCAGCAGCGAGGGACTAGCGGGGGCCTTCACAGATACGCAGTATTTT.